This T cell receptor (beta chain) was captured by sequencing in a study of CD8+CD57+ T cells in acquired aplastic anemia. Study background: The study obtained an average of 3.2 ug of DNA from sorted CD4+ and CD8+ cells.

The CDR3 spans 12 residues. Germline V lookup: CDR1 KGHSH, CDR2 LQKENI. V was trimmed by 6 bases and J by 6 bases, leaving 9 bases between them. This clonotype appeared a few times. No antigen is known for it. Findings of the study overall: About 29 shared CD8+ CDR3s appeared highly expressed within patients' immunodominant clones. For CD8+ Simpson's diversity, patients and controls showed no significant difference.

Patients sequenced had flow cytometry evidence of CD8+CD57+ cell expansion. Severe acquired aplastic anemia was present in all patients. Genomic DNA, serving as template, underwent TCR beta VDJ and CDR3 profiling. From the reads, TCRdb called clonotypes with MiXCR, one entry per CDR3 protein. The data hold approximately 130,000 distinct CDR3 sequences, with roughly 40% observed a single time. This TCR was recovered from a human donor with aplastic anemia. The sequenced sample was sorted CD4+, CD8+, or CD8+CD57+ T cells (not recorded which) from PBMCs. This rearrangement joins TRBV18 to TRBJ2-1; D not certain. This CDR3 is CASSLGLNEQFF. CDR3 nucleotides: TGTGCCAGCTCCCTTGGTCTCAATGAGCAGTTCTTC.